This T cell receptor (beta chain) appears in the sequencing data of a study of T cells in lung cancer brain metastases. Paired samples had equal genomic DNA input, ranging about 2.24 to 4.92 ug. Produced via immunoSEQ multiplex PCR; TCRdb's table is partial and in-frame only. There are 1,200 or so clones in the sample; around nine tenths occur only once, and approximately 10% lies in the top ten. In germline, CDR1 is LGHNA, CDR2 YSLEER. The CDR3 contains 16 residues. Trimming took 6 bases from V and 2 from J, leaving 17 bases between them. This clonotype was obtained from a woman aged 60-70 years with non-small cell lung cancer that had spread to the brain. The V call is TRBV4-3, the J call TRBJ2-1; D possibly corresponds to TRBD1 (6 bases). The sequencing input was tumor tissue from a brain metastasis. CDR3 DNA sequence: TGCGCCAGCAGGATACTCGGGGACAAAGCCTACAATGAGCAGTTCTTC. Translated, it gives CASRILGDKAYNEQFF.